Listed below are T cell receptor beta chains from one sample, sequenced in a study of blood T cells in healthy people across ages. TCRdb re-derived calls from the 5' RACE reads in MiXCR, one entry per CDR3 protein. This table has 710,000 or so distinct CDR3 sequences, roughly 32% appearing once. The sequenced sample was blood. The receptors were gathered from a woman over 75 in good health. Each CDR3 is given with its conserved first and last residue. A D gene is named only where the DNA matches it firmly. The size field is filled for only some rows; it gives once, few, many or a size class.

v_gene: TRBV29-1; d_gene: NA; j_gene: TRBJ2-3; abundance: NA; CDR3nt: TGCAGCGTTGAAGGGGCTAGCGCAGATACGCAGTATTTT; CDR3aa: CSVEGASADTQYF
v_gene: TRBV19; d_gene: TRBD1; j_gene: TRBJ2-5; abundance: many; CDR3nt: TGTGCCAGTAGTCCCGGGACAGGGGGCGCGGGAGAGACCCAGTACTTC; CDR3aa: CASSPGTGGAGETQYF
v_gene: TRBV6-2/TRBV6-3; d_gene: NA; j_gene: TRBJ2-1; abundance: NA; CDR3nt: TGTGCCAGCAGTGCCGTCGGGGGAAATGAGCAGTGCTTC; CDR3aa: CASSAVGGNEQCF
v_gene: TRBV4-2; d_gene: TRBD1; j_gene: TRBJ2-7; abundance: NA; CDR3nt: TGTGCCAGCAGCCAGGATCACCGGGACAGCTACGAGCAGTACTTC; CDR3aa: CASSQDHRDSYEQYF
v_gene: TRBV30; d_gene: NA; j_gene: TRBJ2-1; abundance: few; CDR3nt: TGTGCCTGGACCGGCGGGTTCGGAAATGAGCAGTTCTTC; CDR3aa: CAWTGGFGNEQFF
v_gene: TRBV7-8; d_gene: TRBD2; j_gene: TRBJ2-4; abundance: many; CDR3nt: TGTGCCAGCAGCTTTTCGCTAGCGGTAGCCAAAAACATTCAGTACTTC; CDR3aa: CASSFSLAVAKNIQYF
v_gene: TRBV9; d_gene: NA; j_gene: TRBJ2-2; abundance: NA; CDR3nt: TGTGCCAGCAGCGTAGGACAGAGGATAATCTCCGGGGAGCTGTTTTTT; CDR3aa: CASSVGQRIISGELFF
v_gene: TRBV19; d_gene: NA; j_gene: TRBJ1-5; abundance: NA; CDR3nt: TGTGCCAGTAGATTGTGGCAGAGTAGCAATCAGCCCCAGCATTTT; CDR3aa: CASRLWQSSNQPQHF
v_gene: TRBV5-6; d_gene: NA; j_gene: TRBJ1-2; abundance: NA; CDR3nt: TGTGCCCGCAGCCCGAAGCTTGTTAACTATGGCTACACCTTC; CDR3aa: CARSPKLVNYGYTF
v_gene: TRBV9; d_gene: NA; j_gene: TRBJ2-1; abundance: many; CDR3nt: TGTGCCAGCAGCGTGTTCCAGACCTACAATGAGCAGTTCTTC; CDR3aa: CASSVFQTYNEQFF
v_gene: TRBV30; d_gene: NA; j_gene: TRBJ2-7; abundance: few; CDR3nt: TGTGCCTGGAGGCACAGTAATTCCTACGAGCAGTACTTC; CDR3aa: CAWRHSNSYEQYF
v_gene: TRBV27; d_gene: TRBD1; j_gene: TRBJ1-6; abundance: many; CDR3nt: TGTGCCAGCAGAACCCGGGACAGGGGCTCTTCACCCCTCCACTTT; CDR3aa: CASRTRDRGSSPLHF
v_gene: TRBV29-1; d_gene: TRBD2; j_gene: TRBJ2-3; abundance: NA; CDR3nt: TGCAGCGTTGAAGGGGGGGGTACAGATACGCAGTATTTT; CDR3aa: CSVEGGGTDTQYF
v_gene: TRBV4-1; d_gene: NA; j_gene: TRBJ1-5; abundance: few; CDR3nt: TGCGCCAGCAGCCAGGAGGACAGCCGCAATCAGCCCCAGCATTTT; CDR3aa: CASSQEDSRNQPQHF
v_gene: TRBV2; d_gene: NA; j_gene: TRBJ2-3; abundance: many; CDR3nt: TGTGCCAGCAGTAAAGGGTTGCTAAGTCGCACAGATACGCAGTATTTT; CDR3aa: CASSKGLLSRTDTQYF
v_gene: TRBV9; d_gene: NA; j_gene: TRBJ1-2; abundance: NA; CDR3nt: TGTGCCAGCAGCGCTCTACAGGGAGTAGATGGCTACACCTTC; CDR3aa: CASSALQGVDGYTF
v_gene: TRBV7-2; d_gene: NA; j_gene: TRBJ1-3; abundance: NA; CDR3nt: TGTGCCAGCAGCTTAACAGTAAGCTCTGGAAACACCATATATTTT; CDR3aa: CASSLTVSSGNTIYF
v_gene: TRBV15; d_gene: TRBD1; j_gene: TRBJ2-5; abundance: NA; CDR3nt: TGTGCCACCAGCTTCGGACAGGAAGAGACCCAGTACTTC; CDR3aa: CATSFGQEETQYF
v_gene: TRBV7-3; d_gene: TRBD2; j_gene: TRBJ2-1; abundance: many; CDR3nt: TGTGCCAGCAGCCCCACCACTAGCTGGGGGGGGGACAATGAGCAGTTCTTC; CDR3aa: CASSPTTSWGGDNEQFF
v_gene: TRBV7-9; d_gene: TRBD1; j_gene: TRBJ2-7; abundance: once; CDR3nt: TGTGCCAGCAGCTCCGTGGACAGGGTCTACGAGCAGTACTTC; CDR3aa: CASSSVDRVYEQYF
v_gene: TRBV20-1; d_gene: NA; j_gene: TRBJ1-4; abundance: few; CDR3nt: TGCAGTGCCCTTACGGGGGGCACTAATGAAAAACTGTTTTTT; CDR3aa: CSALTGGTNEKLFF
v_gene: TRBV27; d_gene: NA; j_gene: TRBJ2-7; abundance: many; CDR3nt: TGTGCCAGCAGTCCCCACACCGGGACTCAGGAGCAGTACTTC; CDR3aa: CASSPHTGTQEQYF
v_gene: TRBV7-6; d_gene: NA; j_gene: TRBJ2-7; abundance: many; CDR3nt: TGTGCCAGCAGCTTAGCGGCAGGGGTCTCCTACGAGCAGTACTTC; CDR3aa: CASSLAAGVSYEQYF
v_gene: TRBV9; d_gene: TRBD2; j_gene: TRBJ2-3; abundance: NA; CDR3nt: TGTGCCAGCAGCCCCGGAAGCGGGGGCCGCACAGATACGCAGTATTTT; CDR3aa: CASSPGSGGRTDTQYF
v_gene: TRBV4-3; d_gene: TRBD1; j_gene: TRBJ1-2; abundance: NA; CDR3nt: TGCGCCAGTAGCCAAGACAGGGATTCAGATGGCCACACCTTC; CDR3aa: CASSQDRDSDGHTF
v_gene: TRBV7-9; d_gene: NA; j_gene: TRBJ1-5; abundance: many; CDR3nt: TGTGCCAGCAGCTTACTTAGCAATCAGCCCCAGCATTTT; CDR3aa: CASSLLSNQPQHF
v_gene: TRBV28; d_gene: NA; j_gene: TRBJ1-2; abundance: NA; CDR3nt: TGTGCCAGCAGTTTAGAGGGCATGCGGGGCTACACCTTC; CDR3aa: CASSLEGMRGYTF
v_gene: TRBV20-1; d_gene: NA; j_gene: TRBJ2-5; abundance: many; CDR3nt: TGCAGTGCTCCCAAGGAGCGGCGAGAGACCCAGTACTTC; CDR3aa: CSAPKERRETQYF
v_gene: TRBV20-1; d_gene: NA; j_gene: TRBJ2-1; abundance: many; CDR3nt: TGCAGTGCTAGAGATCATAGTGGGGAATGGTACAATGAGCAGTTCTTC; CDR3aa: CSARDHSGEWYNEQFF
v_gene: TRBV29-1; d_gene: NA; j_gene: TRBJ2-3; abundance: NA; CDR3nt: TGCAGCGTTGAGGAGGGGAACACAGATACGCAGTATTTT; CDR3aa: CSVEEGNTDTQYF
v_gene: TRBV21-1; d_gene: NA; j_gene: TRBJ1-6; abundance: few; CDR3nt: TGTGCCAGCAGCAAATGCCCCCAGGGGAGCTCCTATAATTCACCCCTCCACTTT; CDR3aa: CASSKCPQGSSYNSPLHF
v_gene: TRBV7-2; d_gene: NA; j_gene: TRBJ1-1; abundance: NA; CDR3nt: TGCGCCAGCAGCTTAGATTTTGCGGGAATAGCTTTCTTT; CDR3aa: CASSLDFAGIAFF
v_gene: TRBV12-3/TRBV12-4; d_gene: TRBD1; j_gene: TRBJ1-3; abundance: few; CDR3nt: TGTGCCAGCAGTCCACAGGGGTTCTCTGGAAACACCATATATTTT; CDR3aa: CASSPQGFSGNTIYF
v_gene: TRBV3-1; d_gene: NA; j_gene: TRBJ2-1; abundance: NA; CDR3nt: TGTGCCAGCAGCCCCATTGAATCCTACAATGAGCAGTTCTTC; CDR3aa: CASSPIESYNEQFF
v_gene: TRBV20-1; d_gene: TRBD1; j_gene: TRBJ2-3; abundance: few; CDR3nt: TGCAGTGCTAGATGGGGCCAAGGGGGCCCCTGCGATACGCAGTATTTT; CDR3aa: CSARWGQGGPCDTQYF
v_gene: TRBV11-2; d_gene: NA; j_gene: TRBJ2-1; abundance: many; CDR3nt: TGTGCCAGCAGATCCGAGCGCCTTGAGACCTACAATGAGCAGTTCTTC; CDR3aa: CASRSERLETYNEQFF
v_gene: TRBV4-2; d_gene: TRBD1; j_gene: TRBJ1-2; abundance: NA; CDR3nt: TGTGCCAGCAGCCGCCTAGGACAGGTGAACTATGGCTACACCTTC; CDR3aa: CASSRLGQVNYGYTF
v_gene: TRBV6-5; d_gene: TRBD2; j_gene: TRBJ2-7; abundance: NA; CDR3nt: TGTGCCAGCAGTCCAGCGGGAGGGGTGCTCTACGAGCAGTACTTC; CDR3aa: CASSPAGGVLYEQYF
v_gene: TRBV9; d_gene: NA; j_gene: TRBJ2-3; abundance: NA; CDR3nt: TGTGCCAGCAGCGTAGTTCTGTCGGATACGCAGTATTTT; CDR3aa: CASSVVLSDTQYF
v_gene: TRBV6-6; d_gene: NA; j_gene: TRBJ2-5; abundance: many; CDR3nt: TGTGCCAGCGCCCAGGGAGATGAGACCCAGTACTTC; CDR3aa: CASAQGDETQYF
v_gene: TRBV4-3; d_gene: NA; j_gene: TRBJ1-5; abundance: NA; CDR3nt: TGCGCCAGCAGCCAAGGTCGGGTTTTGATCGGAGGTGGCAATCAGCCCCAGCATTTT; CDR3aa: CASSQGRVLIGGGNQPQHF
v_gene: TRBV12-3/TRBV12-4; d_gene: TRBD1; j_gene: TRBJ2-7; abundance: many; CDR3nt: TGTGCCAGCAGTTTAATGCAGGGGGCGGACGAGCAGTACTTC; CDR3aa: CASSLMQGADEQYF
v_gene: TRBV4-3; d_gene: NA; j_gene: TRBJ1-4; abundance: many; CDR3nt: TGCGCCAGCAGCCAAGATTGGGGGGAGGAAAAACTGTTTTTT; CDR3aa: CASSQDWGEEKLFF
v_gene: TRBV3-1; d_gene: NA; j_gene: TRBJ2-5; abundance: many; CDR3nt: TGTGCCAGCAGCCAAGACGGACGCCTCGGAGAGACCCAGTACTTC; CDR3aa: CASSQDGRLGETQYF
v_gene: TRBV15; d_gene: NA; j_gene: TRBJ2-1; abundance: few; CDR3nt: TGTGCCACCAGCAGAGGACGAGGGGCATGGGAGACCCAGTTCTTC; CDR3aa: CATSRGRGAWETQFF
v_gene: TRBV10-3; d_gene: TRBD2; j_gene: TRBJ2-1; abundance: NA; CDR3nt: TGTGCCACCCTAGCGGAAACCTCCAATGAGCAGTTCTTC; CDR3aa: CATLAETSNEQFF
v_gene: TRBV20-1; d_gene: TRBD2; j_gene: TRBJ2-1; abundance: NA; CDR3nt: TGCAGTGCTCCACGGACTAGCGGGGGGCCGGATGAGCAGTTCTTC; CDR3aa: CSAPRTSGGPDEQFF
v_gene: TRBV7-8; d_gene: TRBD1; j_gene: TRBJ1-5; abundance: NA; CDR3nt: TGTGCCAGCAACACGGACAGGCTAGGACTTAGCAATCAGCCCCAGCATTTT; CDR3aa: CASNTDRLGLSNQPQHF
v_gene: TRBV5-1; d_gene: TRBD1; j_gene: TRBJ1-2; abundance: many; CDR3nt: TGCGCCAGCAGCCCCGGGACAGGGCAACAGGCTCGTGGCTACACCTTC; CDR3aa: CASSPGTGQQARGYTF
v_gene: TRBV7-2; d_gene: TRBD1; j_gene: TRBJ1-2; abundance: NA; CDR3nt: TGTGCCAGCAGCTTTTTAGCCCCGGGACAGATAGATGGCGGCTACACCTTC; CDR3aa: CASSFLAPGQIDGGYTF
v_gene: TRBV11-2; d_gene: NA; j_gene: TRBJ2-7; abundance: many; CDR3nt: TGTGCCAGCAGCCCTCTATCCTACGAGCAGTACTTC; CDR3aa: CASSPLSYEQYF
v_gene: TRBV6-1; d_gene: TRBD1; j_gene: TRBJ1-2; abundance: NA; CDR3nt: TGTGCCAGCAGTCTCACAAGACAGGGCGGGCACCAAGTCAACTATGGCTACACCTTC; CDR3aa: CASSLTRQGGHQVNYGYTF
v_gene: TRBV20-1; d_gene: TRBD2; j_gene: TRBJ2-7; abundance: few; CDR3nt: TGCAGTACTAGTCAGTGGCGGGGGTACGAGCAGTACTTC; CDR3aa: CSTSQWRGYEQYF